This T cell receptor (beta chain) derives from a study of blood T cell repertoires in COVID-19. Study at large: Acute and convalescent COVID-19 samples came from the United States, Italy and Spain. PBMCs, B-cell-depleted T cells, or T cells were the source of the cDNA or gDNA that made up the material.

V was clipped by 4 bases and J by 2 bases; unmatched bases: 6. This CDR3 spans 16 amino acids. CDR1 and CDR2 (germline): MDHEN, SYDVKM. Under the authors' procedure: Amplification from reference gene primers served as the basis for estimated nucleated cell counts. TCRdb keeps only in-frame clones here, not all; method: immunoSEQ multiplex PCR. The DNA gave D and trimming, while V, J and clone size come from that table. The sample lists 20,000 to 30,000 clones, 80% to 85% occurring once. Sequencing input: peripheral blood. The chain carries TRBV28 and TRBJ2-1, with 9 nucleotides matching TRBD2. The sequence was collected from a human donor in a cohort sampled during active COVID-19. The CDR3 DNA reads TGTGCCAGCAGTTCCGGGACTAGCATGCCCTACAATGAGCAGTTCTTC. It encodes CASSSGTSMPYNEQFF. The full variable domain, with the rest looked up from reference TRBV28 and TRBJ2-1, is DVKVTQSSRYLVKRTGEKVFLECVQDMDHENMFWYRQDPGLGLRLIYFSYDVKMKEKGDIPEGYSVSREKKERFSLILESASTNQTSMYLCASSSGTSMPYNEQFFGPGTRLTVL.